This T cell receptor beta chain derives from a study of STAT5B mutations in CD4+ large granular lymphocyte leukemia. The study, taken as a whole, reports: Higher CD4+ than CD8+ T-LGLL clonality might reflect small sample size. Top patient clones used TRBV06 genes more often: 8/27 versus 2/35 in controls.

The survey-level immunoSEQ assay was used. The table came from immunoSEQ multiplex PCR; TCRdb's copy has only in-frame clones and leaves some out. The sample records about 21,000 clones, around 75% being singletons. From germline, CDR1 is MNHNY and CDR2 SVGAGI (reference sequence). The CDR3 covers 14 residues. V was cut by 0 bases and J by 8 bases, with 13 bases left in between. Controls came from buffy coats of healthy blood donors. As concerns this clone: As yet, its antigen is unknown.

The J gene is TRBJ1-2, the V gene TRBV6-6, with D possibly matching TRBD1 (6 bases). The TCR was taken from a human donor in good health. The sample was CD4+ T cells from blood buffy coats. The CDR3, as DNA: TGTGCCAGCAGTTACTCCCTAACAGGGCGCGGCTACACCTTC. This codes for CASSYSLTGRGYTF.